The 14 T cell receptor delta chains below come from one sample, sequenced in a study of γδ T cells in repeated Plasmodium falciparum infection. TCRdb called clones anew from the multiplex PCR reads with CATT. The sample holds tens of thousands of delta-chain clones, approximately 1.5% seen once. Gammadelta T cells were flow-sorted from PBMC into Vgamma9/Vdelta2+ and Vdelta2-negative populations for bulk analysis. The sample was gamma-delta T cells from blood. The source of these receptors is a pool of human donors (malaria-infected and uninfected, not separated).

This clone has a handful of counts. One base separates it from a far larger clone, so it is likely a read error. Other DNA sequences in this specimen translate into the identical CDR3. This chain joins TRDV1 and TRDJ1; 8 bases line up with TRDD3. No J gene is reported in TCRdb; it was inferred here by comparing the DNA with germline. The CDR3 consists of 26 residues. In germline, CDR1 is TSWWSYY, CDR2 QGS. In DNA form, the CDR3 reads TGTGCCCTTGGGGAACCTTCACCCTTTTCTACGTTTATACTACTGGGGGCCCCGGCGTACACCGATAAACTCATCTTT. Translating gives CALGEPSPFSTFILLGAPAYTDKLIF.

In the case of this clone: Given a far larger clone just one base away, this is likely a sequencing read error. Distinct nucleotide sequences in the sample also encode this CDR3. This rearrangement joins TRDV1 to TRDJ1; D may be TRDD3 (6 bases). The J gene, missing from TCRdb, was assigned here through DNA to germline matching. CDR3 length: 24 residues. Germline assignment: CDR1 TSWWSYY and CDR2 QGS. The CDR3 sequence is CALGTLRRGAIPVSVLGDTDKLIF. The DNA for the CDR3 is TGTGCCCTTGGGACCCTCCGGAGGGGGGCAATTCCTGTTTCTGTACTGGGTGACACCGATAAACTCATCTTT.

This clone was counted between two and nine times. This chain joins TRDV1 and TRDJ1; 9 nucleotides agree with TRDD2. The J gene, absent from TCRdb, was called here by matching the DNA to germline. Looked up from germline, CDR1 is TSWWSYY and CDR2 is QGS. The trim removed 1 base at V and 4 bases at J, leaving 22 bases unmatched. The CDR3 runs 21 residues. Here the CDR3 DNA reads TGTGCTCTTGGGGAACGAACCCGAACCTTCCTACTCGTGGGGATCCTCGATAAACTCATCTTT. This sequence encodes CALGERTRTFLLVGILDKLIF.

This clone came up a few times. TCRdb's protein for this DNA is that of a much larger clone and differs from the translation at residue 15, likely a read error; the protein shown is the DNA translation. J is TRDJ1 and V is TRDV1; possible D gene TRDD2, 8 bases. V was clipped by 1 base and J by 2 bases, with 26 bases between them. The germline CDR1 and CDR2 sequences are TSWWSYY and QGS. The CDR3 loop spans 20 amino acids. This CDR3 reads CALGEPSYGPWGPLTDKLIF. The CDR3 region has the DNA TGTGCTCTTGGGGAACCTTCCTACGGGCCCTGGGGGCCTTTGACCGATAAACTCATCTTT.

This clone was counted at least ten times. The chain employs TRDV1 and TRDJ1; TRDD3 matches at 11 bases. Germline loops: CDR1 TSWWSYY, CDR2 QGS. The CDR3 loop spans 20 amino acids. V lost 2 bases to trimming and J lost 4 bases; unmatched junction nucleotides: 18. The CDR3 is CALGETFLLRYGGYGDKLIF. The DNA for the CDR3 is TGTGCTCTTGGGGAAACCTTCCTACTACGATATGGGGGATACGGCGATAAACTCATCTTT.

On this clone: TCRdb pairs this DNA with a much larger clone's protein that differs at residue 5, likely a read error; the protein shown was translated from the DNA. This chain joins TRDV2 and TRDJ1; TRDD3 agrees at 9 bases. The J gene, missing from TCRdb, was assigned here through DNA to germline matching. The CDR3 has 16 amino acids. Losses at the gene ends were 3 bases for V and 5 bases for J; bases not matched to a gene: 12. Germline CDR1 reads GEAIGNYY; CDR2 reads EKD. The CDR3 DNA reads TGTGCCTGTGACGCCGGTATCGAGTGGGGGATAGATAAACTCATCTTT. Its translation: CACDAGIEWGIDKLIF.

Concerning this clone: The protein TCRdb lists belongs to a much larger clone and differs from this DNA's translation at residue 13, which points to a read error; the protein shown is made from the DNA. The chain joins TRDV2 to TRDJ1; D not resolved. The CDR3 is 18 residues long. The V gene lost 2 bases and the J gene lost 3 bases, with 24 bases spanning the gap. CDR1 GEAIGNYY and CDR2 EKD come from the germline V gene. The CDR3 is CACDRAVLPIKYADKLIF. The CDR3 bases are TGTGCCTGTGACAGAGCGGTCCTCCCTATAAAGTACGCCGATAAACTCATCTTT.

This clone was seen a few times. TCRdb attributes to this sequence the protein of a much larger clone, which differs from the DNA translation at residue 6; a read error is likely, and the protein displayed is translated from the DNA. The chain carries TRDV3 and TRDJ1; TRDD3 matches at 11 bases. The CDR3 is made up of 20 amino acids. CDR1 and CDR2 from the germline V gene are TVYSNPD and GDNSRS (reference sequence). J was trimmed by 2 bases and V by 5 bases; bases with no gene match: 25. DNA for the CDR3: TGTGCCCTTCGCTGGGTCAGGGGGGTTTACTGGGGGATAAAGACCGATAAACTCATCTTT. Its translation: CALRWVRGVYWGIKTDKLIF.

In regard to this clone: The TCRdb protein, from a much larger clone, departs from this DNA's translation at residue 8, likely by read error; the protein shown derives from the DNA. The chain combines TRDV3 with TRDJ1, with D unresolved. TCRdb supplies no J gene; here it was assigned by aligning the nucleotide sequence to germline. Germline V gene data show CDR1 as TVYSNPD and CDR2 as GDNSRS (reference sequence). The CDR3 is made up of 12 amino acids. This CDR3 reads CALRLYTGKLIF. In DNA, the CDR3 is TGTGCCTTGAGACTCTACACCGGTAAACTCATCTTT.

This clone has a count of ten or more. The protein held in TCRdb is that of a much larger clone and does not match this DNA's translation at residue 20, likely because of a read error; the protein shown is translated from the DNA. The V and J genes are TRAV38-2/DV8 and TRDJ1, with D possibly TRDD2 on 6 matching bases. The CDR3 is made up of 21 amino acids. The V gene's germline CDR1 is TSESDYY and CDR2 QEAYKQQN. This CDR3 is CAYRSFLMNLPYKVYTDKLTF. CDR3 sequence (DNA): TGTGCTTATAGGAGCTTTCTGATGAACCTTCCATACAAGGTGTACACCGATAAACTCACCTTT.

In the case of this clone: TCRdb records a much larger clone's protein for this DNA, with a difference at residue 15 that likely arises from a read error; the protein given is the translation of the DNA. The genes are TRDV1 and TRDJ1; 10 bases agree with TRDD3. The germline V gene has CDR1 TSWWSYY and CDR2 QGS. Trimming took 2 bases from V and 8 from J; bases not matched to a gene: 26. This CDR3 contains 21 residues. In nucleotides, the CDR3 is TGTGCTCTTGGGGAAACCTTAAAATTCACGGGGTACTGGGGGATGCTGGGGAAACTCATCTTT. Translated, it gives CALGETLKFTGYWGMLGKLIF.

Ten or more counts support this clone. Other DNA sequences in the same sample also yield this CDR3. This CDR3 is CALGEPPSYLYVGGYAGSDKLIF. The CDR3 DNA reads TGTGCTCTTGGGGAACCCCCTTCCTACCTTTATGTGGGGGGATACGCAGGATCCGATAAACTCATCTTT. The V call is TRDV1, the J call TRDJ1, with D possibly TRDD3 on 10 matching bases. Trimming cost V 1 base and J 3 bases, with 36 bases left between them. Germline-derived CDR1 and CDR2 are TSWWSYY and QGS. The CDR3 runs to 23 residues.

This clone has a handful of counts. A far larger clone is just one base off, so this is likely a read error. The sample has other DNA sequences that encode this CDR3 too. The rearrangement uses TRDV1 and TRDJ1, with 11 bases identical to TRDD3. This CDR3 is built from 26 residues. Germline assignment: CDR1 TSWWSYY and CDR2 QGS. The ends lost 0 bases at V and 1 base at J; junction bases unmatched: 31. The CDR3 nucleotides are TGTGCTCTTGGGGAACTAGGGGGGGTGGTTGGGAAAGACTGGTGGGGGATACGTCTTTCCACCGATAAACTCATCTTT. This sequence encodes CALGELGGVVGKDWWGIRLSTDKLIF.

The table lists this clone with a few counts. The protein TCRdb lists belongs to a much larger clone and differs from this DNA's translation at residue 15, which points to a read error; the protein shown is made from the DNA. V and J are TRDV1 and TRDJ1; D is perhaps TRDD3 (6 bases). V lost 1 base, J lost 0 bases, and 30 bases lay in between. Germline V gene lookup returns CDR1 TSWWSYY and CDR2 QGS. The CDR3 loop spans 22 amino acids. CDR3 amino acids: CALGEPRRRDTRTPSHTDKLIF. The CDR3 region has the DNA TGTGCTCTTGGGGAACCTCGGAGAAGAGATACGCGGACACCATCCCACACCGATAAACTCATCTTT.